Below, one TCR beta chain is given with its context. The table lists this clone with a count of one. This receptor's antigen is unknown. The record has no base qualities; no much larger clone is one base away. Whole blood was collected in K2EDTA tubes by collaborating institutions according to the institutions' own protocols. For TCRbeta analysis, collaborator samples were shipped as frozen whole blood, as isolated PBMCs, or as DNA extracted from either sample type. This entry is derived from a study of blood T cell repertoires in COVID-19 (dated by TCRdb to 2019 to 2021). Regarding the research as a whole: Collaborator samples came from the United States, Italy and Spain and covered acute and convalescent phases of COVID-19. The material from the prospective study consisted of cDNA or gDNA derived from T cells, B-cell-depleted T cells, or PBMCs. The dataset comprised deeply sampled blood TCRbeta repertoires from subjects exposed to, actively infected with, or recovered from COVID-19. The repertoires were made available in a free public database intended to serve as a resource for research on the immune response to SARS-CoV-2. The samples were drawn from the first 160 participants of the ongoing ImmuneRACE study and from 1,254 subjects provided by 6 global collaborators. A de-identified subject ID, COVID-19 status, age in years and sex were almost always included in the sample metadata. HLA class I and class II types, where available, came from metadata supplied by the sample provider rather than from assay-based typing.

TCRbeta CDR3 regions were amplified from genomic DNA by means of the immunoSEQ Assay, a bias-controlled multiplex PCR. On the study's bioinformatics: Within the assay, amplification of reference gene primers was used to estimate how many nucleated cells each sample contained. To quantify the absolute abundance of each unique TCRbeta CDR3 rearrangement, sequence reads were collapsed and filtered. For each sample, productive Simpson clonality was calculated as the square root of Simpson's diversity index over productive rearrangements. TCRdb re-hosts the immuneACCESS table, in-frame sequences only. Its copies lack some clones; in the studies checked, an unresolved V gene accounts for under half of them, and the cause for the rest is not known. That table furnishes V, J and clone size, whereas the DNA furnished D and trimming. The sample table holds some 100,000 clones, of which roughly 82% were seen once. The ten biggest clones cover more than 5.5% of the sample.

The full study reports these points: How much clinical and demographic metadata was included differed by source and by participant, and the metadata was provided uncurated.

Inclusive of the bounding cysteine and phenylalanine, the CDR3 is 14 residues long. This entry keeps only the CDR3 DNA: 42 bases, framed from base 1. From a lookup of the germline V gene, CDR1 and CDR2 are SGHRS and YFSETQ. V lost 4 bases and J lost 4 bases, and the count of bases not matched to a germline gene is 6. The clonotype was recovered from a man in his forties or fifties with active or convalescent COVID-19. The V and J segments used are TRBV5-1 and TRBJ2-5, and 8 bases in between align with TRBD2. The sequenced sample was peripheral blood. The CDR3 here reads CASSPRAGGETQYF. The bases are TGCGCCAGCAGCCCCCGTGCGGGGGGAGAGACCCAGTACTTC. Joined to the reference TRBV5-1 and TRBJ2-5 proteins, this CDR3 gives the full variable domain: KAGVTQTPRYLIKTRGQQVTLSCSPISGHRSVSWYQQTPGQGLQFLFEYFSETQRNKGNFPGRFSGRQFSNSRSEMNVSTLELGDSALYLCASSPRAGGETQYFGPGTRLLVL.